A selection of T cell receptor beta chains follows, all from one sample in a study of blood T cell repertoires in COVID-19. The table came from immunoSEQ multiplex PCR; TCRdb's copy has only in-frame clones and leaves some out. This table has 100,000 to 150,000 clones, nearly 70% appearing once. The sequenced sample consisted of peripheral blood. The receptors stem from a woman between 65 and 79 years old with acute or convalescent COVID-19. Both conserved end residues are part of each CDR3. The D gene is left open where the match is weak. Rows give clone size only sometimes, using once, few, many, or a class for an expanded clone.

d_call j_call v_call clone_size cdr3_aa cdr3_nt
. TRBJ2-7 TRBV24-1 once CATSTGPYEQYF TGTGCCACCAGTACAGGCCCCTACGAGCAGTACTTC
TRBD2 TRBJ2-1 TRBV7-3 . CASSLSGTSKGQFF TGTGCCAGCAGCCTTAGCGGGACCTCGAAAGGGCAGTTCTTC
. TRBJ2-2 TRBV10-1 . CASSPTITGELFF TGCGCCAGCAGTCCGACTATCACCGGGGAGCTGTTTTTT
TRBD1 TRBJ2-5 TRBV5-1 once CASSLQGAQETQYF TGCGCCAGCAGCTTGCAGGGGGCGCAAGAGACCCAGTACTTC
. TRBJ1-3 TRBV5-1 many CASSLGRSRLSGNTIYF TGCGCCAGCAGCTTGGGACGGTCGAGGCTCTCTGGAAACACCATATATTTT
. TRBJ2-2 TRBV5-6 few CASSLGPGVDTGELFF TGTGCCAGCAGCTTGGGTCCCGGGGTCGACACCGGGGAGCTGTTTTTT
. TRBJ1-3 TRBV2 . CASSYNPSPNRGNTIYF TGTGCCAGCAGTTACAACCCCTCACCCAACCGAGGAAACACCATATATTTT
. TRBJ1-3 TRBV4-3 . CASSQDTPPSSGNTIYF TGCGCCAGCAGCCAAGACACCCCGCCTAGCTCTGGAAACACCATATATTTT
TRBD1 TRBJ1-2 TRBV27 . CASTTGAHGYTF TGTGCCAGCACGACAGGGGCACATGGCTACACCTTC
. TRBJ2-2 TRBV5-1 . CASSWGQVGTGELFF TGCGCCAGCAGCTGGGGGCAAGTTGGGACCGGGGAGCTGTTTTTT
. TRBJ1-5 TRBV27 . CASSSRGSNQPQHF TGTGCCAGCAGCAGCCGGGGGAGCAATCAGCCCCAGCATTTT
. TRBJ1-1 TRBV11-2 . CASSFQGWTEAFF TGTGCCAGCAGCTTTCAGGGTTGGACTGAAGCTTTCTTT
TRBD2 TRBJ2-3 TRBV4-3 . CASSQGPPSTSGATDTQYF TGCGCCAGCAGCCAAGGCCCTCCCTCGACTAGCGGAGCCACAGATACGCAGTATTTT
TRBD1 TRBJ2-1 TRBV4-1 . CASSRMTGAYNEQFF TGCGCCAGCAGCCGCATGACAGGGGCGTACAATGAGCAGTTCTTC
. TRBJ2-5 TRBV9 once CASIRGGSGQETQYF TGTGCCAGCATCCGAGGGGGAAGCGGCCAAGAGACCCAGTACTTC
. TRBJ1-2 TRBV27 . CASSPGFGYTF TGTGCCAGCAGTCCAGGGTTTGGCTACACCTTC
. TRBJ1-5 TRBV10-1 few CASSESLSQPQHF TGCGCCAGCAGTGAGTCGCTTAGTCAGCCCCAGCATTTT
. TRBJ2-1 TRBV27 . CASTSGRGNNEQFF TGTGCCAGCACTTCGGGGCGGGGCAACAATGAGCAGTTCTTC
. TRBJ2-2 TRBV21-1 few CASSARLAGRTGELFF TGTGCCAGCAGCGCCAGACTAGCGGGGCGCACCGGGGAGCTGTTTTTT
TRBD1 TRBJ1-3 TRBV18 . CASSPISTGGFSGNTIYF TGTGCCAGCTCACCAATTTCGACAGGGGGCTTTTCTGGAAACACCATATATTTT
TRBD2 TRBJ2-7 TRBV28 . CASSGNWGLAGGSSYEQYF TGTGCCAGCAGTGGCAATTGGGGTCTAGCGGGAGGGAGCTCCTACGAGCAGTACTTC
TRBD2 TRBJ2-5 TRBV28 . CASSSPSPPASGVQETQYF TGTGCCAGCAGTTCCCCTTCTCCTCCTGCTAGCGGGGTTCAAGAGACCCAGTACTTC
TRBD1 TRBJ2-7 TRBV5-4 once CASSSWTGAVSYEQYF TGTGCCAGCAGCTCGTGGACAGGGGCGGTATCCTACGAGCAGTACTTC
TRBD1 TRBJ1-4 TRBV2 . CASSDIPGGSTNEKLFF TGTGCCAGCAGTGATATTCCAGGGGGGTCAACTAATGAAAAACTGTTTTTT
TRBD2 TRBJ2-1 TRBV5-6 few CASSFASGVGQFF TGTGCCAGCAGCTTTGCTAGCGGTGTTGGGCAGTTCTTC
TRBD1 TRBJ2-6 TRBV3-1/TRBV3-2 once CASTYRGKTGANVLTF TGTGCCAGCACCTACAGGGGGAAGACTGGGGCCAACGTCCTGACTTTC
. TRBJ1-3 TRBV15 . CATSRGGVGPGNTIYF TGTGCCACCAGCAGAGGGGGGGTAGGGCCTGGAAACACCATATATTTT
TRBD2 TRBJ2-7 TRBV6-1 . CASKGLAGPYEQYF TGTGCCAGCAAGGGACTAGCGGGACCCTACGAGCAGTACTTC
. TRBJ1-2 TRBV19 . CASSIVGRGNYGYTF TGTGCCAGTAGTATAGTCGGCAGGGGCAACTATGGCTACACCTTC
TRBD1 TRBJ2-7 TRBV3-1/TRBV3-2 . CASSQQGAFSEQYF TGTGCCAGCAGCCAACAGGGGGCATTTAGCGAGCAGTACTTC
. TRBJ1-3 TRBV29-1 . CSATMSSGNTIYF TGCAGCGCCACGATGAGCTCTGGAAACACCATATATTTT
. TRBJ1-4 TRBV30 . CAYSTGINEKLFF TGTGCCTACTCTACAGGCATTAATGAAAAACTGTTTTTT
TRBD1 TRBJ2-3 TRBV6-5 . CASKRQGADTQYF TGTGCCAGCAAAAGACAGGGCGCAGATACGCAGTATTTT
. TRBJ1-1 TRBV6-5 . CASRDTHLWAVAFF TGTGCCAGCAGAGATACCCACCTTTGGGCCGTAGCTTTCTTT
. TRBJ1-2 TRBV12-5 once CASGLLPLSYGYTF TGTGCTAGTGGTTTACTTCCCTTGAGCTATGGCTACACCTTC
. TRBJ1-2 TRBV7-2 few CASSPSGVGGYAYTF TGTGCCAGCAGCCCGAGCGGGGTCGGGGGGTATGCCTACACCTTC
. TRBJ1-2 TRBV2 . CASSVIGRGPNDGYTF TGTGCCAGCAGTGTCATCGGCAGGGGCCCTAATGATGGCTACACCTTC
. TRBJ2-5 TRBV10-2 . CATTGSQNQETQYF TGCGCCACCACGGGTAGTCAGAACCAAGAGACCCAGTACTTC
TRBD2 TRBJ2-1 TRBV29-1 . CSVEDRGRVVNEQFF TGCAGCGTTGAAGATCGTGGGAGGGTCGTCAATGAGCAGTTCTTC
. TRBJ1-6 TRBV6-5 . CASSYSWSNSPLHF TGTGCCAGCAGTTACTCGTGGAGCAATTCACCCCTCCACTTT
. TRBJ2-7 TRBV7-2 . CASSLDVLTGYEQYF TGTGCCAGCAGCTTAGACGTGCTAACCGGCTACGAGCAGTACTTC
. TRBJ1-4 TRBV19 once CASEGVATNEKLFF TGTGCCTCAGAGGGGGTTGCAACTAATGAAAAACTGTTTTTT
TRBD1 TRBJ2-3 TRBV15 . CATSVLTGGTDTQYF TGTGCCACCAGCGTACTGACAGGGGGGACAGATACGCAGTATTTT
. TRBJ1-2 TRBV11-2 . CASSLTDRNYGYTF TGTGCCAGCAGCCTGACAGATCGGAACTATGGCTACACCTTC
TRBD1 TRBJ1-4 TRBV3-1/TRBV3-2 . CASSQATGGRGTNEKLFF TGTGCCAGCAGCCAAGCGACAGGGGGCCGGGGTACTAATGAAAAACTGTTTTTT
TRBD2 TRBJ2-2 TRBV5-1 few CASSFEPSGGLSTGELFF TGCGCCAGCAGCTTTGAACCTAGCGGGGGGCTGAGCACCGGGGAGCTGTTTTTT
TRBD1 TRBJ2-3 TRBV7-2 . CASSFSTGVGLDTQYF TGTGCCAGCAGCTTTAGTACAGGGGTGGGTTTAGATACGCAGTATTTT
. TRBJ2-7 TRBV3-1/TRBV3-2 . CASSQSRGRRSSSYEQYF TGTGCCAGCAGCCAAAGCCGGGGAAGACGTTCAAGCTCCTACGAGCAGTACTTC
TRBD2 TRBJ2-1 TRBV5-4 . CASSQRTSGLTNEQFF TGTGCCAGCAGCCAACGGACTAGCGGGTTGACGAATGAGCAGTTCTTC
TRBD2 TRBJ2-1 TRBV10-1 . CASSEGTSMYNEQFF TGCGCCAGCAGTGAAGGGACTAGCATGTACAATGAGCAGTTCTTC
. TRBJ2-2 TRBV6-2/TRBV6-3 . CASSYVAGELFF TGTGCCAGCAGTTATGTAGCCGGGGAGCTGTTTTTT
. TRBJ2-2 TRBV30 . CAWSVGAGHGELFF TGTGCCTGGAGTGTGGGGGCAGGGCACGGGGAGCTGTTTTTT
TRBD1 TRBJ1-5 TRBV16 . CASSQGTGNQPQHF TGTGCCAGCAGCCAAGGGACAGGCAATCAGCCCCAGCATTTT
. TRBJ1-2 TRBV19 . CASIQTGERLGYTF TGTGCCAGTATCCAAACGGGGGAGCGTCTCGGCTACACCTTC
TRBD1 TRBJ1-3 TRBV5-6 . CASSLGQYSGNTIYF TGTGCCAGCAGCCTGGGACAGTACTCTGGAAACACCATATATTTT
. TRBJ2-1 TRBV6-5 many CASSSDNFNEQFF TGTGCCAGCAGTTCCGACAACTTCAATGAGCAGTTCTTC
. TRBJ1-1 TRBV7-9 . CASTLYAMNTEAFF TGTGCCAGCACTCTATACGCAATGAACACTGAAGCTTTCTTT